Listed here are 22 T cell receptor beta chains from one sample, sequenced in a study of blood T cell repertoires in COVID-19. Using immunoSEQ multiplex PCR, the repertoire was profiled, and TCRdb retains in-frame clones only, with some absent. The sample holds 430,000 or so clones, approximately 88% seen once. The sequencing input was PBMCs or T cells enriched from blood (not recorded which). These receptors all come from a woman aged 40 to 50 who had recovered from COVID-19.

This chain uses TRBV27 with TRBJ1-1; D is undetermined. V lost 2 bases to trimming and J lost 3 bases, with 10 bases between them. Germline V CDR1 and CDR2: MNHEY, SMNVEV (reference sequence). The CDR3 is made up of 14 amino acids. CDR3 nucleotides: TGTGCCAGCAGTTTACGAATGGGAGACACTGAAGCTTTCTTT. It translates to CASSLRMGDTEAFF.

The chain uses TRBV7-2 and TRBJ2-3; a weak D match, TRBD2 (5 bases). Trimming stripped 4 bases from V and 6 bases from J, with 11 bases between. CDR1 is SGHTA and CDR2 is FQGNSA in the germline V gene. The CDR3 totals 13 residues. The CDR3 here is CASSSSRSDTQYF. The CDR3 DNA sequence: TGTGCCAGCAGCTCTAGCCGTTCCGATACGCAGTATTTT.

The chain has TRBV27 and TRBJ2-2; 9 bases match TRBD1. CDR1 and CDR2 from the germline V gene are MNHEY and SMNVEV (reference sequence). This CDR3 is 14 amino acids long. V dropped 6 bases and J dropped 7; count of bases not matched to a gene: 6. The DNA of the CDR3 is TGTGCCAGCAGGGTAACAGGGGGCTTCGGGGAGCTGTTTTTT. This encodes CASRVTGGFGELFF.

V gene TRBV24-1 combines with J gene TRBJ2-3, with D possibly TRBD1 on 5 matching bases. CDR3 length: 16 residues. Germline lookup yields CDR1 KGHDR and CDR2 SFDVKD. The V end lost 1 base, the J end lost 0 bases, and 10 bases lay between the germline ends. The CDR3 DNA reads as TGTGCCACCAGTGATTTTAGGACAACTAGCACAGATACGCAGTATTTT. It is translated as CATSDFRTTSTDTQYF.

This clone showed up just once. The chain couples TRBV5-6 to TRBJ2-1; 11 positions agree with TRBD1. V was pared by 4 bases and J by 2 bases, with 5 bases of the junction left unmatched. The V gene's germline CDR1 is SGHDT and CDR2 YYEEEE. The CDR3 covers 16 residues. The CDR3 reads CASSGQGARAYNEQFF. Here the CDR3 DNA reads TGTGCCAGCAGCGGACAGGGGGCGCGCGCCTACAATGAGCAGTTCTTC.

In its sample, this clone was seen once. The rearrangement links TRBV7-2 to TRBJ2-3; a possible D gene is TRBD1 (5 bases). Trimming stripped 0 bases from V and 8 bases from J, with 21 bases between. Germline-derived CDR1 and CDR2 are SGHTA and FQGNSA. The CDR3 has 17 amino acids. DNA of the CDR3: TGTGCCAGCAGCTTAGCGGGGCCCGACTCATATCAAGCTACGCAGTATTTT. It codes for CASSLAGPDSYQATQYF.

The chain recombines TRBV20-1 with TRBJ2-3, with 8 bases that match TRBD2. The CDR3 spans 15 residues. V was pared by 3 bases and J by 6 bases, with 11 bases of the junction left unmatched. The germline CDR1 and CDR2 sequences are DFQATT and SNEGSKA (reference sequence). The CDR3 DNA sequence: TGCAGTGCTAGTCGGCGCAGCGGGAGCGGGGATACGCAGTATTTT. Protein: CSASRRSGSGDTQYF.

This clone was detected a few times. The J gene is TRBJ2-1, the V gene TRBV5-6, with D possibly being TRBD2 (6 bases). The CDR3 is made up of 17 amino acids. The ends were cut back, 4 bases at V and 0 bases at J, with 17 bases in the middle. Germline V lookup: CDR1 SGHDT, CDR2 YYEEEE. CDR3 DNA sequence: TGTGCCAGCAGCCCACGGGGAGGTGATCTCTCCTACAATGAGCAGTTCTTC. It translates to CASSPRGGDLSYNEQFF.

V usage is TRBV7-8 and J usage is TRBJ1-5; possible D gene TRBD1, 5 bases. This CDR3 is 16 amino acids long. The germline gives CDR1 SGHVS, CDR2 FQNEAQ. V dropped 4 bases and J dropped 0 bases, with 13 bases sitting between them. The DNA of the CDR3 is TGTGCCAGCAGCTCAGATACAGGTTTTAGCAATCAGCCCCAGCATTTT. Protein sequence: CASSSDTGFSNQPQHF. The variable domain in full, completed from reference TRBV7-8 and TRBJ1-5, reads GAGVSQSPRYKVAKRGQDVALRCDPISGHVSLFWYQQALGQGPEFLTYFQNEAQLDKSGLPSDRFFAERPEGSVSTLKIQRTQQEDSAVYLCASSSDTGFSNQPQHFGDGTRLSIL.

The chain is built from TRBV5-1 and TRBJ1-4, with 7 bases aligning to TRBD1. This CDR3 is 15 amino acids long. V trimming: 3 bases; J trimming: 8 bases; junction bases outside the gene matches: 10. The germline V gene encodes CDR1 SGHRS and CDR2 YFSETQ. CDR3 nucleotide sequence: TGCGCCAGCAGCTCTGTGACAGGGCAGAACGAAAAACTGTTTTTT. Residues: CASSSVTGQNEKLFF.

This clone turned up a few times. J is TRBJ1-6 and V is TRBV27; 7 nucleotides align to TRBD1. Germline trimming cut 4 bases from V and 9 bases from J; bases unmatched to any gene: 12. The CDR3 length is 16 residues. Germline V gene sequence: CDR1 MNHEY, CDR2 SMNVEV (reference sequence). CDR3 protein: CASSSRTGVMGSPLHF. The DNA of the CDR3 is TGTGCCAGCAGTTCCCGGACAGGCGTGATGGGTTCACCCCTCCACTTT.

The table lists this clone with a few counts. J is TRBJ2-1 and V is TRBV2, with TRBD2 matching over 9 bases. Germline trimming cut 0 bases from V and 9 bases from J; bases unmatched to any gene: 6. The CDR3 spans 15 residues. Germline loops: CDR1 SNHLY, CDR2 FYNNEI. Written as DNA, the CDR3 is TGTGCCAGCAGTGAAGCGCAGAGCGGGAGGCTTGAGCAGTTCTTC. It is translated as CASSEAQSGRLEQFF.

This sequence joins TRBV12-5 and TRBJ1-4, with D tentatively TRBD1 (6 bases). Germline V gene sequence: CDR1 LGHNT, CDR2 FRNRAP. V was trimmed by 1 base and J by 9 bases, leaving 15 bases between them. The CDR3 has 15 residues. The CDR3: CASGLASGEKKKLFF. CDR3 nucleotide sequence: TGTGCTAGTGGTTTGGCATCAGGGGAAAAGAAAAAACTGTTTTTT.

The rearrangement uses TRBV12-3 or TRBV12-4 and TRBJ2-7; no clear D gene. CDR3 length: 13 amino acids. V lost 4 bases and J lost 3, with 10 bases in between. Here the CDR3 reads CASSSGSHYEQYF. The CDR3 DNA follows: TGTGCCAGCAGTTCCGGGTCCCACTACGAGCAGTACTTC.

This sequence joins TRBV19 and TRBJ2-3, with D perhaps matching TRBD1 (6 bases). Deletions cut 4 bases from V and 4 bases from J, with 12 bases between. This CDR3 region has 14 residues. The germline V gene has CDR1 LNHDA and CDR2 SQIVND (reference sequence). The CDR3 DNA follows: TGTGCCAGTAGTAAGACAGGACAACCAGATACGCAGTATTTT. Residues: CASSKTGQPDTQYF.

V gene TRBV7-8 combines with J gene TRBJ2-2, with D tentatively TRBD1 (6 bases). The CDR3 is 14 amino acids. CDR1 and CDR2 from the germline V gene are SGHVS and FQNEAQ. Trimming left V 3 bases short and J 7 bases short, with 12 bases between. DNA of the CDR3: TGTGCCAGCAGCTTGAGACAGGTCTTCGGGGAGCTGTTTTTT. Encoded protein: CASSLRQVFGELFF.

This clone was seen once. For the CDR3, the DNA is TGTGCCAGCAGCTTGGCCGTTCTAGCGGGAGTCAGCACCGGGGAGCTGTTTTTT. This translates into CASSLAVLAGVSTGELFF. This rearrangement joins TRBV5-4 to TRBJ2-2, with 10 bases fitting TRBD2. The CDR3 loop spans 18 amino acids. Germline CDR1 and CDR2: SGHNT and YYREEE (reference sequence). Germline trimming cut 0 bases from V and 4 bases from J; bases unmatched to any gene: 9.

The V call is TRBV10-1, the J call TRBJ2-3, with 9 bases lining up with TRBD2. This CDR3 contains 14 residues. The V gene end was trimmed by 8 bases and the J gene end by 4 bases; junction bases not matched to a gene: 7. Germline V gene sequence: CDR1 WNHNN, CDR2 SYGVQD (reference sequence). As DNA, the CDR3 is TGCGCCAGCGCCGGGGCGGGAGGGCCAGATACGCAGTATTTT. It translates to CASAGAGGPDTQYF.

The genes are TRBV3-1 (or the pseudogene TRBV3-2) and TRBJ1-2; 7 nucleotides match TRBD1. The CDR3 has 15 amino acids. Trimming took 1 base from V and 5 from J; bases not matched to a gene: 7. Germline CDR1 reads LGHDT; CDR2 reads YNNKEL (reference sequence). CDR3 loop: CASSQGRTGDYGYTF. CDR3 coding DNA: TGTGCCAGCAGCCAAGGTCGGACAGGCGATTATGGCTACACCTTC.

This chain joins TRBV2 and TRBJ2-3, with TRBD2 as a possible D gene (6 bases). The V and J ends lost 3 bases and 2 bases respectively, with 15 bases between them. The CDR3 runs to 16 residues. Germline assignment: CDR1 SNHLY and CDR2 FYNNEI. The CDR3 loop is CASSDGLATLTDTQYF. As DNA, the CDR3 is TGTGCCAGCAGTGATGGGCTAGCGACACTCACAGATACGCAGTATTTT.

This chain joins TRBV14 and TRBJ1-1, with no clear D. Per germline, CDR1 SGHDN and CDR2 FVKESK. The CDR3 has 13 amino acids. V was shortened by 1 base and J by 7 bases, with 10 bases between the two germline ends. CDR3: CASSQVGLFEAFF. In nucleotides, the CDR3 is TGTGCCAGCAGCCAAGTCGGACTGTTTGAAGCTTTCTTT.

V gene TRBV24-1 combines with J gene TRBJ1-3, with unresolved D. Trimming cost V 4 bases and J 3 bases, with 24 bases left between them. CDR3 length equals 19 residues. Germline-derived CDR1 and CDR2 are KGHDR and SFDVKD. Here the CDR3 DNA reads TGTGCCACCAGTGACGCAGAGCCCCGACGACAAGATTATGGAAACACCATATATTTT. Translating it yields CATSDAEPRRQDYGNTIYF.